Sequencing of this TCR beta chain was carried out in a study of post-analysis software for immune sequencing data (dated by TCRdb to the mid-2010s). Background for the entire study: Disease courses on record covered relapsing-remitting, secondary progressive and progressive-relapsing multiple sclerosis, though some patients had no subtype annotation. A subset of samples was prepared in parallel using single-end sample barcoding, then pooled and co-amplified after Illumina adapter ligation. The multiple sclerosis patient repertoires were compared with more than 10 previously published healthy control repertoires from donors aged about 6 to 28 years. Paper-wide results and their limitations: The control group was slightly older than the multiple sclerosis patient group. Roughly 5 TRBV segments, including TRBV5-6, TRBV5-1 and TRBV20-1, were significantly more frequent in patients than controls. When samples were clustered directly using the F measure, samples prepared in the same batch co-clustered strongly, which prompted a batch-effect correction. Significantly lower normalized Chao1 diversity was found in multiple sclerosis patients than in controls, suggesting substantial peripheral T-cell clonal expansion.

To demonstrate the VDJtools post-analysis software, the study profiled TCR beta repertoires from the peripheral blood of about 13 young patients with multiple sclerosis. The patients with multiple sclerosis were children and adolescents between about 6 and 16 years of age. From the germline V gene (reference sequence), CDR1 is DFQATT and CDR2 is SNEGSKA. Taken from cysteine to phenylalanine, the CDR3 has 13 residues. This entry keeps only the CDR3 DNA: 39 bases, framed from base 1. V is shortened by 2 bases, J by 4 bases, and the region joining them spans 11 bases. Of note for this clonotype: There is no known antigen for this receptor. No much larger clone exists at a distance of one base, and base qualities are not known.

Library creation used PCR. The data were produced on an Illumina HiSeq 2500. To reduce PCR and sequencing biases, unique molecular identifiers were incorporated into the TCR beta cDNA libraries. Per 1 to 10 million input T cells, approximately 500,000 cDNA molecules were obtained, such that each molecule approximated one T cell. Patient libraries were prepared and sequenced with the same protocol used for the earlier healthy control dataset. Samples belonging to the same batch were prepared together, multiplexed and sequenced on a shared HiSeq lane. The authors' analysis ran thus. Raw barcoded reads were processed with MIGEC, and single-read molecular identifier groups were discarded before consensus assembly and CDR3 extraction. VDJtools was used for post-analysis of the clonotype tables, with diversity normalized by down-sampling every dataset to the smallest sample size. To correct batch-related cross-sample contamination, repertoire overlap clustering matched CDR3 amino acid sequences but not nucleotide sequences. TCRdb reran the public reads through fastp at Q25 and MiXCR, keeping productive beta chains. For every CDR3 protein sequence, its rows merge into one entry that carries the most common genes and DNA. The V and J calls follow TCRdb's processing rather than the paper's. This sample gives around 440,000 distinct CDR3 sequences in total; around 40% of them show up just once. The ten largest account for about an eighth of the sample.

Recombination joined TRBV20-1 with TRBJ1-2, and possibly TRBD1, on 5 matching bases. The sequence derives from a girl aged 5-17 years with multiple sclerosis. Sequenced: blood. The DNA sequence follows: TGCAGTGCTAGATCGGCAGGGCGCTATGGCTACACCTTC. The resulting protein is CSARSAGRYGYTF.